This T cell receptor beta chain was retrieved from a study of T cells in Graves' hyperthyroidism and ophthalmopathy. Study results and caveats: Researchers found most expanded thyroid clonotypes above 0.001 in blood as well. Ophthalmopathy was predicted by the model a median of about 6.5 months ahead of onset.

What was amplified from RNA transcripts were TCR beta CDR3 regions. The primer set for the first-round RT-PCR of the TCR CDR3 was HTBI. TCRdb itself ran the multiplex PCR reads through MiXCR, one entry per CDR3 protein. The sample lists 750,000 to 950,000 distinct CDR3 sequences, over 35% seen once, with more than 7% in the top ten. This clonotype was observed a few times. Its antigen is not identified. The study based diagnoses on clinical symptoms, serum thyroxine and TRAb, thyroid ultrasound and orbital computed tomography. Sequencing was performed on blood. This sequence was found in a man between 18 and 29 years old with Graves' hyperthyroidism.

CDR3 sequence: CASSQEVGRGTGELFF. The CDR3 DNA sequence: TGTGCCAGCAGCCAAGAAGTCGGTCGGGGAACCGGGGAGCTGTTTTTT. This rearrangement joins TRBV14 to TRBJ2-2, with a weak D call TRBD2 (5 bases). V lost 0 bases, J lost 5 bases, and 13 bases lay in between. The CDR3 spans 16 residues. Germline CDR1 reads SGHDN; CDR2 reads FVKESK.